This entry lists 26 T cell receptor beta chains sequenced from one sample in a study of blood T cell repertoires in COVID-19. The method was immunoSEQ multiplex PCR; TCRdb's version includes in-frame clones alone and lacks a portion of them. The sample lists hundreds of thousands of clones; more than 75% were seen once. The sequenced sample was peripheral blood. Receptors were obtained from a woman aged 18 to 35 who had recovered from COVID-19.

The chain carries TRBV7-9 and TRBJ1-1; tentative D call: TRBD1 (5 bases). The CDR3 has 14 amino acids. The V end lost 2 bases, the J end lost 2 bases, and 9 bases lay between the germline ends. Germline V gives CDR1 SEHNR, CDR2 FQNEAQ (reference sequence). In nucleotides, the CDR3 is TGTGCCAGCAGCTTATACGGGGGAAACACTGAAGCTTTCTTT. Translating it yields CASSLYGGNTEAFF.

The chain is built from TRBV14 and TRBJ2-1, with 8 positions matching TRBD1. V shed 2 bases and J 8 bases; nucleotides not matched to a gene: 11. CDR1 is SGHDN, CDR2 FVKESK, per germline. This CDR3 has 16 amino acids. As DNA, the CDR3 is TGTGCCAGCAGCCAAAGGTCCAGGGGGCGTGGGGATGAGCAGTTCTTC. The encoded protein is CASSQRSRGRGDEQFF.

This clone was detected once. The rearrangement links TRBV5-4 to TRBJ2-1, with unresolved D. V was pared by 1 base and J by 8 bases, with 10 bases between. CDR1 SGHNT and CDR2 YYREEE come from the germline V gene (reference sequence). The CDR3 spans 13 residues. The CDR3 here is CASSLLGWDEQFF. The CDR3 coding sequence is TGTGCCAGCAGCTTGCTAGGTTGGGATGAGCAGTTCTTC.

The chain is built from TRBV5-4 and TRBJ2-2, with D possibly being TRBD2 (6 bases). Germline V CDR1 and CDR2: SGHNT, YYREEE (reference sequence). The CDR3 length is 13 residues. V was shortened by 0 bases and J by 7 bases, with 7 bases between the two germline ends. CDR3 nucleotides: TGTGCCAGCAGCTTGGTCGGGAGCGGGGAGCTGTTTTTT. Its translation is CASSLVGSGELFF.

This clone appeared a few times. The chain couples TRBV6-2 or TRBV6-3 to TRBJ2-7; TRBD2 aligns across 7 bases. V trimming: 6 bases; J trimming: 6 bases; junction bases outside the gene matches: 8. There are 13 residues in the CDR3. Germline lookup yields CDR1 MNHEY and CDR2 SVGEGT. The CDR3 here is CASSASGALEQYV. In nucleotides, the CDR3 is TGTGCCAGCAGCGCTAGCGGTGCCCTCGAGCAGTACGTC.

This rearrangement joins TRBV21-1 to TRBJ1-1. TRBV21-1 represents a pseudogene. CDR3 length equals 16 residues. CDR3 bases: TGTGCCAGCAGCAAAGCCGGACTCCGGGGTGTGAATGAAGCTTTCTTT. It codes for CASSKAGLRGVNEAFF.

The chain carries TRBV6-6 and TRBJ2-3, with 14 bases aligning to TRBD2. This CDR3 has 17 residues. With 5 bases clipped from V and 3 bases from J, the junction kept 7 bases outside the gene matches. Germline V CDR1 and CDR2: MNHNY, SVGAGI (reference sequence). The chain's CDR3 is CASSPGTSGRPTDTQYF. CDR3 DNA: TGTGCCAGCAGTCCCGGGACTAGCGGGAGACCGACAGATACGCAGTATTTT.

This chain uses TRBV6-2 or TRBV6-3 with TRBJ2-1, with 8 bases lining up with TRBD2. This CDR3 contains 15 residues. Germline loops: CDR1 MNHEY, CDR2 SVGEGT. J was trimmed by 7 bases and V by 2 bases; bases with no gene match: 7. Here the CDR3 DNA reads TGTGCCAGCAGTTACGAAGCGGGAGTGGGAAATGAGCAGTTCTTC. Amino acid sequence: CASSYEAGVGNEQFF.

This sequence joins TRBV14 and TRBJ1-2, with a tentative D call TRBD1 (6 bases). With 5 bases removed from V and 3 bases from J, the gap between germline ends came to 13 bases. CDR3 size: 14 residues. Germline V gene sequence: CDR1 SGHDN, CDR2 FVKESK. This chain's CDR3 is CASSKKQGYYGYTF. Here the CDR3 DNA reads TGTGCCAGCAGCAAAAAACAGGGCTACTATGGCTACACCTTC.

J is TRBJ2-3 and V is TRBV11-2; TRBD2 agrees at 16 bases. The germline CDR1 and CDR2 sequences are SGHAT and FQNNGV. V trimming: 0 bases; J trimming: 8 bases; junction bases outside the gene matches: 5. The length of the CDR3 is 17 residues. The CDR3 DNA sequence: TGTGCCAGCAGCTTAGACTCGGGACTAGCGGGAGGGCGTACGCAGTATTTT. It translates to CASSLDSGLAGGRTQYF.

The rearrangement uses TRBV25-1 and TRBJ1-2; possible D gene TRBD1, 5 bases. Germline CDR1 MGHDK, CDR2 SYGVNS. The CDR3 totals 15 residues. V gave up 4 bases and J gave up 0 bases, with 12 bases separating them. The CDR3 loop is CASSGGGGTNYGYTF. CDR3 DNA sequence: TGTGCCAGCAGTGGGGGCGGGGGTACTAACTATGGCTACACCTTC.

A word on this clone: Other DNA sequences in this specimen translate into the identical CDR3. This rearrangement joins TRBV7-2 to TRBJ1-2; 8 bases agree with TRBD1. Germline values: CDR1 SGHTA, CDR2 FQGNSA. J lost 8 bases, V lost 5 bases, and 10 bases had no gene match. The length of the CDR3 is 14 residues. The CDR3 loop reads CASSPRGQGGGYTF. CDR3 sequence (DNA): TGTGCCAGCAGCCCTCGTGGACAGGGCGGAGGCTACACCTTC.

This clone showed up just once. This chain joins TRBV4-3 and TRBJ1-2; D unresolved. The CDR3 contains 14 residues. V lost 2 bases to trimming and J lost 6 bases, with 13 bases between them. From germline, CDR1 is LGHNA and CDR2 YSLEER. The CDR3 is CASSQSSGLDGYTF. The CDR3 DNA follows: TGCGCCAGCAGCCAAAGTTCAGGACTTGATGGCTACACCTTC.

The rearrangement joins TRBV27 to TRBJ2-1, with D possibly TRBD2 on 6 matching bases. The CDR3 covers 18 residues. From germline, CDR1 is MNHEY and CDR2 SMNVEV (reference sequence). Trimming took off 7 bases at V and 0 bases at J, with 22 bases between the two ends. CDR3 in DNA: TGTGCCAGCACTTGGGGGGAGCGGGTCCCCTCCTCCTACAATGAGCAGTTCTTC. Amino acids: CASTWGERVPSSYNEQFF.

The chain joins TRBV5-4 to TRBJ1-5; D is possibly TRBD1 (5 bases). The CDR3 consists of 15 residues. Germline loops: CDR1 SGHNT, CDR2 YYREEE (reference sequence). V was pared by 5 bases and J by 3 bases, with 15 bases between. The CDR3 DNA reads as TGTGCCAGCAGTCTGGAGCTTGGGGCCAATCAGCCCCAGCATTTT. Translating it yields CASSLELGANQPQHF.

This clone was recorded only once. The chain joins TRBV24-1 to TRBJ1-2; D uncertain. Germline V gives CDR1 KGHDR, CDR2 SFDVKD. Trimming cost V 4 bases and J 3 bases, with 8 bases left between them. The length of the CDR3 is 13 residues. Written as DNA, the CDR3 is TGTGCCACCAGTGAGTCCTCTGACTATGGCTACACCTTC. It is translated as CATSESSDYGYTF.

The chain uses TRBV30 and TRBJ2-3; maybe TRBD2 (5 bases). Germline V gene sequence: CDR1 GTSNPN, CDR2 SVGIG (reference sequence). CDR3 size: 17 residues. Trimming pared 2 bases from V and 3 bases from J, leaving 21 bases between. CDR3 sequence (DNA): TGTGCCTGGAGTAAGACGGGCGGAATGGGCGGGACAGATACGCAGTATTTT. Translation: CAWSKTGGMGGTDTQYF.

The chain couples TRBV3-1 (or the pseudogene TRBV3-2) to TRBJ1-5, with D possibly matching TRBD1 (6 bases). The CDR3 covers 14 residues. Looked up from germline, CDR1 is LGHDT and CDR2 is YNNKEL (reference sequence). Trimming took off 3 bases at V and 7 bases at J, with 13 bases between the two ends. The CDR3 DNA follows: TGTGCCAGCAGCCAGTGGGGGCAAGTGCAGCCCCAGCATTTT. It encodes CASSQWGQVQPQHF.

The chain carries TRBV3-1 (or the pseudogene TRBV3-2) and TRBJ2-2; D is possibly TRBD2 (6 bases). The CDR3 runs to 13 residues. V dropped 3 bases and J dropped 6 bases, with 8 bases sitting between them. Germline CDR1 reads LGHDT; CDR2 reads YNNKEL (reference sequence). The CDR3 sequence: CASSHSSAGELFF. The CDR3 coding sequence is TGTGCCAGCAGCCATTCTAGCGCCGGGGAGCTGTTTTTT.

The rearrangement joins TRBV4-3 to TRBJ1-6, with D maybe TRBD1 (5 bases). The germline V gene has CDR1 LGHNA and CDR2 YSLEER. With 1 base removed from V and 10 bases from J, the gap between germline ends came to 14 bases. This CDR3 contains 15 residues. CDR3 bases: TGCGCCAGCAGCCAAGGGGGGGGTGAGAGCTCACCCCTCCACTTT. This gives the protein CASSQGGGESSPLHF.

The chain uses TRBV4-1 and TRBJ1-3; 8 nucleotides align to TRBD1. The CDR3 has 16 amino acids. The V gene's germline CDR1 is MGHRA and CDR2 YSYEKL. Trimming removed 4 bases from V and 0 bases from J; junction bases left unmatched: 5. In nucleotides, the CDR3 is TGCGCCAGCAGCCGAGTCAGGGGGCTCTCTGGAAACACCATATATTTT. Its translation: CASSRVRGLSGNTIYF.

The V call is TRBV6-2 or TRBV6-3, the J call TRBJ2-3, with D unclear. V lost 2 bases, J lost 2 bases, and 8 bases lay in between. The CDR3 spans 14 residues. Germline lookup yields CDR1 MNHEY and CDR2 SVGEGT. The CDR3 is CASSYQIHTDTQYF. The CDR3 DNA reads TGTGCCAGCAGTTACCAAATCCACACAGATACGCAGTATTTT.

The J gene is TRBJ2-5, the V gene TRBV19, with D tentatively TRBD1 (6 bases). The V gene lost 6 bases and the J gene lost 0 bases, with 11 bases spanning the gap. Germline loops: CDR1 LNHDA, CDR2 SQIVND (reference sequence). The CDR3 covers 14 residues. CDR3: CASRRTAYQETQYF. DNA for the CDR3: TGTGCCAGTAGGAGGACAGCATACCAAGAGACCCAGTACTTC.

DNA for the CDR3: TGTGCCAGCACCTTCACCGGTCAGGGGGTGGAATGGGATGGCTACACCTTC. Amino acids: CASTFTGQGVEWDGYTF. The rearrangement joins TRBV7-2 to TRBJ1-2; 7 nucleotides match TRBD1. The junction had 20 bases not matched to a gene; V was cut back by 7 bases and J by 6 bases. Germline CDR1 and CDR2: SGHTA and FQGNSA. This CDR3 comprises 17 residues.

V is TRBV27 and J is TRBJ2-1; D gene ambiguous. CDR1 MNHEY and CDR2 SMNVEV come from the germline V gene (reference sequence). Trimming took 3 bases from V and 7 from J, leaving 7 bases between them. The CDR3 spans 12 residues. The CDR3 coding sequence is TGTGCCAGCAGTTTCACGGGTAATGAGCAGTTCTTC. Its protein product is CASSFTGNEQFF.

The chain carries TRBV30 and TRBJ2-3; a weak D match, TRBD1 (5 bases). The germline V gene encodes CDR1 GTSNPN and CDR2 SVGIG (reference sequence). V was cut by 2 bases and J by 4 bases, with 16 bases left in between. This CDR3 is 15 amino acids long. The CDR3 DNA sequence: TGTGCCTGGAGTAGTAGGGGTCTACTGGCAGATACGCAGTATTTT. Translated, it gives CAWSSRGLLADTQYF.